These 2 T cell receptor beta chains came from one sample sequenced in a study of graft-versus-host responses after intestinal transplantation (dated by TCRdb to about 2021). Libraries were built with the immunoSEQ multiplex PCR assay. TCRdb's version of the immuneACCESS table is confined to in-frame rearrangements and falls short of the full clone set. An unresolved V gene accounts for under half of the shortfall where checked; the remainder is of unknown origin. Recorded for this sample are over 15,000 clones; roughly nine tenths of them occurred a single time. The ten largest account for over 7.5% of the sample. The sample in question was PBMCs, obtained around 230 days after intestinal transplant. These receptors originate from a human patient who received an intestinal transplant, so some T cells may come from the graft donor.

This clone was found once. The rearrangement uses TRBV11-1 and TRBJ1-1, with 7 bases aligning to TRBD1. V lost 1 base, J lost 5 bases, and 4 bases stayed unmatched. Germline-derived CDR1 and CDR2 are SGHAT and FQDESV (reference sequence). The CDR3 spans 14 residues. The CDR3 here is CASSLDTGVTEAFF. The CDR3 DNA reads TGTGCCAGCAGCTTAGATACAGGGGTGACTGAAGCTTTCTTT. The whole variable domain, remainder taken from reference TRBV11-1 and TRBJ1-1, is EAEVAQSPRYKITEKSQAVAFWCDPISGHATLYWYRQILGQGPELLVQFQDESVVDDSQLPKDRFSAERLKGVDSTLKIQPAELGDSAMYLCASSLDTGVTEAFFGQGTRLTVV.

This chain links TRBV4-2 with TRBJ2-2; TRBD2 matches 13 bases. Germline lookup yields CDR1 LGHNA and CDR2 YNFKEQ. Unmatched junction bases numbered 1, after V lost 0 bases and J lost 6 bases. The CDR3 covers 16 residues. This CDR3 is CASSQDTSGGAGELFF. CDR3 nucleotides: TGTGCCAGCAGCCAAGATACTAGCGGGGGGGCCGGGGAGCTGTTTTTT.